This is a list of T cell receptor beta chains from one sample in a study of graft-versus-host responses after intestinal transplantation. Using immunoSEQ multiplex PCR, the repertoire was profiled, and TCRdb retains in-frame clones only, with some absent. The data hold 20,000 to 25,000 clones, with 40% to 55% observed a single time. Sequenced material: alloreactive CD4+ T cells from a mixed lymphocyte reaction culture, taken before intestinal transplant. The source is a human patient who received an intestinal transplant. The CDR3 runs from the conserved cysteine through the conserved F or W. The D gene is left open where the match is weak. Clone size, where shown, is once, few, many, or a class for clones that have expanded.

cdr3_aa cdr3_nt j_call d_call clone_size v_call
CASSLGLARLQETQYF TGCGCCAGCAGCTTGGGGCTAGCTCGCCTACAAGAGACCCAGTACTTC TRBJ2-5 . few TRBV5-1
CASSLPSLAGGGNEQFF TGTGCCAGCAGCTTACCCTCCCTAGCGGGGGGCGGCAATGAGCAGTTCTTC TRBJ2-1 TRBD2 . TRBV7-9
CASSYWGQSAYEQYF TGTGCCAGCAGTTACTGGGGACAGTCAGCCTACGAGCAGTACTTC TRBJ2-7 TRBD1 . TRBV6-5
CASSRRDSFYGYTF TGTGCCAGCAGCAGACGGGACAGCTTCTATGGCTACACCTTC TRBJ1-2 TRBD1 few TRBV6-5
CASSFVTSGGQNIQYF TGCGCCAGCAGCTTTGTGACTAGCGGGGGGCAGAACATTCAGTACTTC TRBJ2-4 TRBD2 few TRBV5-1
CASSSPGQGPYYEQYF TGTGCCAGTAGTAGCCCGGGACAGGGCCCATACTACGAGCAGTACTTC TRBJ2-7 TRBD1 . TRBV19
CASSPQGALSGNTIYF TGTGCCAGCTCACCCCAGGGGGCACTCTCTGGAAACACCATATATTTT TRBJ1-3 TRBD1 . TRBV18
CATSRPVSGGANEQFF TGTGCCACCAGCAGACCAGTGAGCGGGGGGGCCAATGAGCAGTTCTTC TRBJ2-1 TRBD2 . TRBV15
CASSGGTSVYEQYF TGTGCCAGCAGTGGCGGGACTAGCGTCTACGAGCAGTACTTC TRBJ2-7 TRBD2 few TRBV7-9
CASSYSRDTQYF TGTGCCAGCAGTTACTCGAGGGATACGCAGTATTTT TRBJ2-3 . . TRBV6-5
CASSFQTFTDTQYF TGCGCCAGCAGCTTCCAGACATTCACAGATACGCAGTATTTT TRBJ2-3 . . TRBV5-1
CASSAYPGQGGGYTF TGTGCCAGCAGTGCCTACCCAGGACAGGGTGGAGGCTACACCTTC TRBJ1-2 TRBD1 few TRBV2
CASSASDRETQYF TGTGCCAGCAGTGCTAGCGATCGGGAGACCCAGTACTTC TRBJ2-5 . . TRBV2
CAIREGASYEQYF TGTGCCATCAGGGAGGGGGCCTCCTACGAGCAGTACTTC TRBJ2-7 . . TRBV10-3
CASSPRSGANVLTF TGTGCCAGCAGCCCCCGCTCTGGGGCCAACGTCCTGACTTTC TRBJ2-6 . . TRBV9
CAISERGEQYF TGTGCCATCAGTGAGCGGGGCGAGCAGTACTTC TRBJ2-7 . . TRBV10-3
CASGIRSSGNTIYF TGTGCCAGCGGCATCAGGTCCTCTGGAAACACCATATATTTT TRBJ1-3 . . TRBV21-1
CASSKNRQPSPEKLFF TGTGCCAGCTCCAAGAATCGACAGCCTTCCCCTGAAAAACTGTTTTTT TRBJ1-4 . few TRBV18
CASTKGGGNQPQHF TGTGCCAGTACCAAAGGGGGGGGAAATCAGCCCCAGCATTTT TRBJ1-5 . . TRBV19
CASSPPGTTAYNEQFF TGTGCCAGCAGCCCCCCCGGGACTACTGCCTACAATGAGCAGTTCTTC TRBJ2-1 TRBD2 . TRBV7-8
CASSPMGGTSSGANVLTF TGTGCCAGCTCACCAATGGGGGGTACCAGCTCTGGGGCCAACGTCCTGACTTTC TRBJ2-6 . . TRBV18
CASSPLGVNEQFF TGTGCCAGCAGCCCCCTAGGGGTGAATGAGCAGTTCTTC TRBJ2-1 . few TRBV5-4
CASSFSGGLGETQYF TGTGCCAGCAGCTTCAGCGGGGGCCTCGGAGAGACCCAGTACTTC TRBJ2-5 TRBD2 . TRBV7-2
CAITDAGRSTDTQYF TGTGCCATCACGGACGCGGGGAGAAGCACAGATACGCAGTATTTT TRBJ2-3 . . TRBV10-3
CASSLSGANYGYTF TGTGCCAGCAGTTTATCAGGGGCCAACTATGGCTACACCTTC TRBJ1-2 . . TRBV6-5
CASSQRTDGTQYF TGTGCCAGCAGTCAGCGGACCGACGGGACCCAGTACTTC TRBJ2-5 . . TRBV27
CASARGAGADTQYF TGTGCCAGCGCTAGGGGTGCCGGCGCAGATACGCAGTATTTT TRBJ2-3 . . TRBV11-3
CASGLHVTSVGRGGNEQFF TGTGCTAGTGGTTTGCATGTGACTAGCGTGGGGAGGGGAGGGAATGAGCAGTTCTTC TRBJ2-1 TRBD2 . TRBV12-5
CASSPTRVSPLHF TGTGCCAGCTCACCAACCAGGGTGTCACCCCTCCACTTT TRBJ1-6 . . TRBV18